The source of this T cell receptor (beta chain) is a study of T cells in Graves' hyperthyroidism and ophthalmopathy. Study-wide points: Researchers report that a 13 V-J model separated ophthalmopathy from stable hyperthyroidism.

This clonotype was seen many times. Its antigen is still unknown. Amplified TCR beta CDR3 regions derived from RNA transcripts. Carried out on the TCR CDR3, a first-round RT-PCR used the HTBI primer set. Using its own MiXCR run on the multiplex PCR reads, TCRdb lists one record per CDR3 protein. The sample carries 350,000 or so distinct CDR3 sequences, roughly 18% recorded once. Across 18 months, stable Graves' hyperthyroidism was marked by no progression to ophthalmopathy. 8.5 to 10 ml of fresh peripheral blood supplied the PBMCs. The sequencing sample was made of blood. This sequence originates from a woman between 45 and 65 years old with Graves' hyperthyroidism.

For the CDR3, the DNA is TGCAGCGTTAACGGGGGTATTACCTACGAGCAGTACTTC. Translated: CSVNGGITYEQYF. This rearrangement joins TRBV29-1 to TRBJ2-7, with D possibly matching TRBD2 (6 bases). V was pared by 5 bases and J by 2 bases, with 13 bases between. Germline CDR1 and CDR2: SQVTM and ANQGSEA. The CDR3 is 13 amino acids.